The entry that follows covers one TCR beta chain sequence. Trimming shortened V by 3 bases and J by 1 base, and 10 bases separated the two germline ends. CDR3 length: 14 residues. CDR1 and CDR2 (germline): SGHAT, FQDESV (reference sequence). The entry originates in a study of Graves' ophthalmopathy and Graves' hyperthyroidism. Beta-chain TCR CDR3 regions were amplified from RNA transcripts. First-round RT-PCR relied on HTBI primers, and a second-round multiplex PCR came next. TCRdb re-called the multiplex PCR reads with MiXCR, one entry per CDR3 protein. The sample records almost 750,000 distinct CDR3 sequences, approximately 40% being singletons.

This chain links TRBV11-1 with TRBJ2-7; TRBD2 is a possible D gene (5 bases). The material sequenced was peripheral blood. The TCR sequence derives from an adult man with Graves' ophthalmopathy. The CDR3 region is CASSLERGSYEQYF. CDR3 sequence (DNA): TGTGCCAGCAGCTTGGAGAGAGGGTCCTACGAGCAGTACTTC.